Each of the 2 T cell receptor beta chains below was sequenced from the same sample in a study of yellow fever vaccine responses in identical twins (dated by TCRdb to the late 2010s). To prepare the library, RT-PCR was applied. TCRdb records Illumina HiSeq 2500 as the sequencer. In TCRdb, the public reads were trimmed at Q25 with fastp and aligned with MiXCR, with productive beta chains retained. For every CDR3 protein sequence, its rows merge into one entry that carries the most common genes and DNA. Present in this sample are approximately 6,900 distinct CDR3 sequences, about 83% of which were seen just once. The top ten hold roughly 3.5% of the sample. Material: T cells from blood (PBMCs), unsorted or a sorted subset (not recorded which), obtained before or after yellow fever vaccination (not recorded which). The receptors come from a woman between 18 and 30 years old who received the yellow fever vaccine. Donor details come from another sample of the same person, matched by shared clones.

The chain combines TRBV23-1 with TRBJ1-5, with 7 bases identical to TRBD1. TRBV23-1 qualifies as an ORF whose function is uncertain. V shed 9 bases, J shed 4 bases, and the junction held 15 bases outside the gene matches. This CDR3 is 16 amino acids long. CDR3 DNA sequence: TGCGCCAGTACGACCAGGGGGGCGCTTAATAATCAGCCCCAGCATTTT. This codes for CASTTRGALNNQPQHF.

In this sample, this clonotype turned up once. The CDR3 here is CASSLEDLREDEQFF. The CDR3, as DNA: TGCGCCAGCAGTCTCGAAGACCTTAGGGAAGATGAGCAGTTCTTC. The V call is TRBV23-1, the J call TRBJ2-1; D uncertain. TRBV23-1 falls under the ORF class, with uncertain function. The CDR3 runs to 15 residues. V lost 4 bases, J lost 8 bases, and 18 bases lay in between.